This T cell receptor (beta chain) comes out of a study of post-analysis software for immune sequencing data. Turning to the study itself: The study covered relapsing-remitting, secondary progressive and progressive-relapsing courses of multiple sclerosis.

Whole-study findings and limits: Versus controls, multiple sclerosis patients showed significantly lower diversity (normalized Chao1). The study found TRBV5-6, TRBV5-1 and TRBV20-1 among 4 or 5 TRBV segments more frequent in patients than controls.

The ends lost 6 bases at V and 10 bases at J; junction bases unmatched: 12. The CDR3 has 14 amino acids. Of note for this clonotype: The antigen is not known.

TCR beta cDNA libraries included unique molecular identifiers. A single record per CDR3 protein comes from TCRdb applying MiXCR to the PCR reads. The sample lists 750,000 to 950,000 distinct CDR3 sequences, around 45% occurring once. The clonotype comes from a girl aged 10 to 17 with multiple sclerosis. V is TRBV12-3 or TRBV12-4 and J is TRBJ2-1; TRBD2 aligns across 7 bases. The sequencing sample was made of blood. The CDR3 spells CASSPGTIISEQFF. The CDR3 bases are TGTGCCAGCAGCCCCGGGACTATCATCAGCGAGCAGTTCTTC.